The next 4 T cell receptor beta chains were all read from a single sample in a study of blood T cell repertoires in COVID-19. Some clones are missing from TCRdb's copy, which holds only in-frame ones; the method was immunoSEQ multiplex PCR. Of about 300,000 clones listed, under 90% are singletons. Sequenced material: peripheral blood. These receptors all come from a young woman with COVID-19, enrolled during active disease.

The chain links TRBV25-1 to TRBJ1-1; no clear D. V gave up 4 bases and J gave up 7 bases, with 7 bases separating them. Germline CDR1 MGHDK, CDR2 SYGVNS. The CDR3 is 11 residues long. This CDR3 is CASSGGYEAFF. CDR3 nucleotide sequence: TGTGCCAGCAGTGGAGGGTATGAAGCTTTCTTT.

The chain joins TRBV7-9 to TRBJ1-2; D not resolved. From germline, CDR1 is SEHNR and CDR2 FQNEAQ (reference sequence). V shed 7 bases and J shed 2 bases, with 14 bases lying between them. The CDR3 loop spans 14 amino acids. The CDR3: CASTNPGRNYGYTF. The CDR3 DNA follows: TGTGCCAGCACCAACCCGGGGAGGAACTATGGCTACACCTTC.

V usage is TRBV9 and J usage is TRBJ2-5, with D possibly matching TRBD1 (7 bases). CDR3 size: 16 residues. The ends were cut back, 0 bases at V and 2 bases at J, with 14 bases in the middle. Germline values: CDR1 SGDLS, CDR2 YYNGEE. The CDR3 nucleotides are TGTGCCAGCAGCGTAGGGGCAGGGGGGCGACAAGAGACCCAGTACTTC. Protein product: CASSVGAGGRQETQYF.

This clone was detected only once. V is TRBV6-2 or TRBV6-3 and J is TRBJ2-7; D is possibly TRBD1 (6 bases). Germline V lookup: CDR1 MNHEY, CDR2 SVGEGT. The CDR3 sequence is 15 residues long. V lost 2 bases to trimming and J lost 3 bases, with 14 bases between them. CDR3: CASSYGRQANYEQYF. In nucleotides, the CDR3 is TGTGCCAGCAGTTACGGGAGACAGGCAAACTACGAGCAGTACTTC.